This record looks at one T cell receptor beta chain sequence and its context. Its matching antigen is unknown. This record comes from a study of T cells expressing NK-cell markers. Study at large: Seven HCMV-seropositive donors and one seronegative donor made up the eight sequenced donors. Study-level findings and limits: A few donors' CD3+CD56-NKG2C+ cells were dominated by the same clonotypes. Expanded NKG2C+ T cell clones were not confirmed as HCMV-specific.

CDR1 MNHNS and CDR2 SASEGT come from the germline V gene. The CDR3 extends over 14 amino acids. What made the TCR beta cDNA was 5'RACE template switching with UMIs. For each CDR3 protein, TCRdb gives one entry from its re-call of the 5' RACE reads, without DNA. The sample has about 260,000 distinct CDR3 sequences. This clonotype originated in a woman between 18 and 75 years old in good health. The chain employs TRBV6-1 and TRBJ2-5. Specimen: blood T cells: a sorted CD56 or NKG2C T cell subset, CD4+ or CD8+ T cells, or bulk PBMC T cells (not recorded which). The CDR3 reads CASSQAGDQETQYF.